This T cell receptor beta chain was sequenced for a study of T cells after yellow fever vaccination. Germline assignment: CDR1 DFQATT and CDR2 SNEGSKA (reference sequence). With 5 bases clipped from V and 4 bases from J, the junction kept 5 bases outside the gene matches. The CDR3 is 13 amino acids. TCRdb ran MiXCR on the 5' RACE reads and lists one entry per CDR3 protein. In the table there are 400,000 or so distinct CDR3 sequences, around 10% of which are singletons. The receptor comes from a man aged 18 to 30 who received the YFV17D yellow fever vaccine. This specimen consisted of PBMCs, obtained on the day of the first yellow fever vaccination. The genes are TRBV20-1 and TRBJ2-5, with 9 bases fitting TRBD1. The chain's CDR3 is CSAPRGQGETQYF. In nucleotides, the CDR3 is TGCAGTGCTCCCAGGGGACAGGGAGAGACCCAGTACTTC.